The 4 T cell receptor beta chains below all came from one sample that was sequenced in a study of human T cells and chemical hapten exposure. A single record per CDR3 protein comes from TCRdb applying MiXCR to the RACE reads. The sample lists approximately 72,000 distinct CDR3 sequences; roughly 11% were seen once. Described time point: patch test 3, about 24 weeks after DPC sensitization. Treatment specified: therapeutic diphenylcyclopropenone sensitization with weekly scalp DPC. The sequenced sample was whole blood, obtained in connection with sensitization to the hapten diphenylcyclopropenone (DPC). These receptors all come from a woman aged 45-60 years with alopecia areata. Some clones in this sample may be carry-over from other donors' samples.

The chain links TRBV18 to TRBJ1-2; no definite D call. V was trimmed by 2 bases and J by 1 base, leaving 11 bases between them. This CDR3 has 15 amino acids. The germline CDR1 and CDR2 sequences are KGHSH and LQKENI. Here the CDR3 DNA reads TGTGCCAGCTCACCAGGGTCTGGGAATAACTATGGCTACACCTTC. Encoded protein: CASSPGSGNNYGYTF.

In DNA, the CDR3 is TGTGCCAGCGGGAGGACCCAGTACTTC. It codes for CASGRTQYF. This chain uses TRBV28 with TRBJ2-5; weak D call: TRBD2 (5 bases). This CDR3 region has 9 residues. Germline V gene sequence: CDR1 MDHEN, CDR2 SYDVKM. V lost 8 bases and J 7 bases, leaving 5 bases between the germline ends.

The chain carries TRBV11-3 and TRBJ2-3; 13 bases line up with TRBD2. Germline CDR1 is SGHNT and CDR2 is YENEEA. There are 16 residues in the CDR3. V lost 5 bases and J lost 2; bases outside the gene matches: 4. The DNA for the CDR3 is TGTGCCAGCAGCACCGGGACTAGCGGGGTCACAGATACGCAGTATTTT. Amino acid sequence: CASSTGTSGVTDTQYF. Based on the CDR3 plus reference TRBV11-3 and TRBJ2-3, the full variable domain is EAGVVQSPRYKIIEKKQPVAFWCNPISGHNTLYWYLQNLGQGPELLIRYENEEAVDDSQLPKDRFSAERLKGVDSTLKIQPAELGDSAVYLCASSTGTSGVTDTQYFGPGTRLTVL.

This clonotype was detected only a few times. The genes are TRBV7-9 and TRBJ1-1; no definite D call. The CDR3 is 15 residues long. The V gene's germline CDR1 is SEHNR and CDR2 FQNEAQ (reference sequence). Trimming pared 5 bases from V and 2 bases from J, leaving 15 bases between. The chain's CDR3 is CASSPSLGPNTEAFF. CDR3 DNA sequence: TGTGCCAGCAGCCCGAGTCTGGGCCCAAACACTGAAGCTTTCTTT.